This TCR beta chain stems from a study of blood T cell repertoires in COVID-19. Germline V gene sequence: CDR1 SGHRS, CDR2 YFSETQ. The CDR3 spans 14 residues. V dropped 2 bases and J dropped 4 bases, with 9 bases sitting between them. The repertoire was sequenced with immunoSEQ multiplex PCR; TCRdb's copy has only in-frame clones and lacks some. The sample carries roughly 160,000 clones, approximately 80% recorded once. The chain carries TRBV5-1 and TRBJ2-2; tentative D call: TRBD1 (5 bases). The TCR sequence derives from a woman aged 55-69 years who had recovered from COVID-19. Sequencing was done on a sample of PBMCs or T cells enriched from blood (not recorded which). This chain's CDR3 is CASSFADSTGELFF. CDR3 bases: TGCGCCAGCAGCTTCGCTGACAGCACCGGGGAGCTGTTTTTT.